The text below deals with one T cell receptor (beta chain). Its antigen remains unidentified. The sample comes from a study of cytomegalovirus exposure and HLA in healthy donors. Vbeta (60) and Jbeta (13) primers were used in the PCR. Profiled with immunoSEQ multiplex PCR; TCRdb holds only in-frame clones, not every one. The sample lists 55,000 to 90,000 clones, around three quarters occurring once. The CDR3 is made up of 18 amino acids. J was trimmed by 7 bases and V by 1 base; bases with no gene match: 11. From germline, CDR1 is LGHNA and CDR2 YSLEER. Whole-study findings and limits: No immune exposure information besides CMV serostatus was available.

This sequence originates from a man aged 45-60 years in good health and CMV-seronegative. The gene calls are TRBV4-3 and TRBJ1-6; 9 nucleotides agree with TRBD1. Sequencing used PBMCs. CDR3 DNA sequence: TGCGCCAGCAGCCAAGTTGGACAGGGGAATCGTGGCAATTCACCCCTCCACTTT. As protein: CASSQVGQGNRGNSPLHF.